This T cell receptor beta chain was profiled in a study of blood T cell repertoires in COVID-19. As processed by the authors: Researchers report that nucleated cell counts were estimated from reference gene primer amplification. Profiling relied on immunoSEQ multiplex PCR, and the TCRdb table lists in-frame clones only, not all of them. For V, J and clone size, that table is used; D and trimming come from the DNA. The table lists approximately 230,000 clones, roughly 88% of them singletons. The sequenced sample was peripheral blood. This clonotype was sampled from a man aged 25 to 45 who had recovered from COVID-19.

The CDR3 protein is CSAGGGTGLQETQYF. CDR3 nucleotides: TGCAGTGCTGGTGGGGGGACAGGGCTACAAGAGACCCAGTACTTC. The J gene is TRBJ2-5, the V gene TRBV20-1; 9 nucleotides line up with TRBD1. In germline, CDR1 is DFQATT, CDR2 SNEGSKA (reference sequence). This CDR3 contains 15 residues. After removal of 5 bases from V and 2 bases from J, the junction contained 9 bases not matched to a gene.